This T cell receptor beta chain was captured in a study of regulatory T cells in long-lasting Graves disease (dated by TCRdb to the early 2020s). General notes on the study: To count as having persistent Graves' disease, a patient had to have received antithyroid drug treatment for over 5 years with TSH receptor autoantibodies remaining persistently positive. Patients with persistent Graves' disease were compared with patients with newly diagnosed Graves' disease using TCR sequencing and RNA sequencing of peripheral blood. The study was registered as a clinical trial and conducted in China. A total of roughly 33 samples underwent TCR sequencing: around 13 from persistent and roughly 20 from newly diagnosed Graves' disease patients. In the clinical cohort, patients with persistent Graves' disease had used antithyroid drugs for an average of about 10.3 years.

The time point label for this specimen denotes: persistent/refractory GD, antithyroid drugs over 5 years with positive TRAb. For both TCR sequencing and RNA sequencing, RNA was extracted from PBMCs using TRIzol. The diagnosis of Graves' disease followed American Thyroid Association guidelines. Patients were recruited from an endocrinology department in Xi'an, China. Each patient gave 7.5 to 10 milliliters of peripheral blood, collected in an EDTA anticoagulant tube. Ficoll Paque Plus density gradient separation was used to isolate PBMCs, and no further T cell sorting was done. RNA quality was checked with an Agilent 2100 Bioanalyzer and agarose gel, and concentration with a NanoDrop 2000. With respect to this clonotype: Its antigen is not yet known. Within one base of it there is no much larger clone, and no base qualities were kept.

General conclusions and limits of the study: As a limitation, the authors acknowledged that the small sample size may reduce accuracy. Sequencing and analysis were limited to the TCR beta chain. Persistent patients shared more public clonotypes among themselves (more than 2,500) than newly diagnosed patients did (about 1,000). The study examined only peripheral blood because the primary lesion, thyroid tissue, could not be accessed. Persistent Graves' disease patients showed lower TCR Shannon entropy and fewer highly expanded clones than newly diagnosed patients, suggesting clonal expansion.

The library was produced with multiplex PCR. For sequencing, an Illumina HiSeq 4000 was employed. iRepertoire HTBI primers and Arm-PCR amplification of CDR3 regions were used to construct TCR beta libraries. Before sequencing, the PCR products underwent gel purification. The original pipeline was this. Gene usage analysis of CDR3 amino acid clonotypes used the roughly 60 TRBV and about 14 TRBJ segments found across samples. COPE and FqMerger were used to merge the filtered high-quality paired reads into contigs. BLAST was used to align contigs to IMGT TRBV, TRBD and TRBJ reference genes, and CDR3 was defined according to IMGT. Highly expanded clones were defined as clonotypes with a frequency above 0.1%. Shannon entropy served as the measure of repertoire diversity, while the Gini coefficient captured V-J evenness. A clonotype found in more than one individual was treated as public. The public reads were reprocessed in TCRdb via fastp at Q25 and MiXCR, keeping in-frame beta chains. When rows share a CDR3 protein, they turn into one entry using the most common DNA and genes. These V and J calls are TCRdb output, not the study's own analysis. Recorded for this sample are around 500,000 distinct CDR3 sequences; less than 25% of them occurred a single time. The top ten clones comprise 7.8% of the sample.

This clonotype originated in a female donor with Graves disease. The sample was peripheral blood mononuclear cells (PBMCs), taken when the disease was refractory, from a patient treated with antithyroid drugs.

The nucleotide sequence reads as follows: TGTGCCAGCAGCCCCGGACAGCGAACCTACAATGAGCAGTTCTTC. It specifies CASSPGQRTYNEQFF. The chain is assembled from TRBV11-2 and TRBJ2-1, and TRBD1 may be the D gene, going by 6 matching bases. Reading from cysteine to phenylalanine, the CDR3 counts 15 amino acids. Of all the DNA, just the CDR3 is kept, 45 bases in frame from base 1. Trimming costs V 5 bases and J 2 bases, and their ends lie 13 bases apart. Reading the germline V gene gives CDR1 SGHAT and CDR2 FQNNGV.